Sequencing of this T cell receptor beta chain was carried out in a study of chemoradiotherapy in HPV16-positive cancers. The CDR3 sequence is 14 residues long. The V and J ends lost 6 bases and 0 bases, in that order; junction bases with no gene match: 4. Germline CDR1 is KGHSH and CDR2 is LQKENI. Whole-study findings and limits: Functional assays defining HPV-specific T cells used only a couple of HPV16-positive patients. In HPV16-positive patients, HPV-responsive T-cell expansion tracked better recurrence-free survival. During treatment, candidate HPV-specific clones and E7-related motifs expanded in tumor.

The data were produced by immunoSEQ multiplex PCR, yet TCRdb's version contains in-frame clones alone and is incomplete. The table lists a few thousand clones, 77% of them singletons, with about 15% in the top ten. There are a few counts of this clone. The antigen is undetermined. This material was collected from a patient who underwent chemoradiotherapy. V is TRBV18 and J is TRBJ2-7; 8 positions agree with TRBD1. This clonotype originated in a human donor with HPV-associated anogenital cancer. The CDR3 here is CASSEGQDSYEQYF. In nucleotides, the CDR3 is TGTGCCAGCTCGGAGGGACAGGACTCCTACGAGCAGTACTTC.